This T cell receptor (beta chain) was documented in a study of cytomegalovirus exposure and HLA in healthy donors. Clones were read by immunoSEQ multiplex PCR, and TCRdb kept only the in-frame ones, dropping some. This repertoire shows around 300,000 clones, 87% found once; its top ten account for approximately 1.1%. The V segment lost 5 bases and the J segment 3 bases; nucleotides outside the gene matches: 3. The CDR3 runs to 13 residues. Germline CDR1 is LNHDA and CDR2 is SQIVND (reference sequence). The TCR originated in a woman in her thirties in good health and CMV-seropositive. The rearrangement joins TRBV19 to TRBJ2-7; 8 positions agree with TRBD1. Sequencing was carried out using PBMCs. CDR3 in DNA: TGTGCCAGTAGTGACGGGACAGGCTACGAGCAGTACTTC. Encoded protein: CASSDGTGYEQYF.